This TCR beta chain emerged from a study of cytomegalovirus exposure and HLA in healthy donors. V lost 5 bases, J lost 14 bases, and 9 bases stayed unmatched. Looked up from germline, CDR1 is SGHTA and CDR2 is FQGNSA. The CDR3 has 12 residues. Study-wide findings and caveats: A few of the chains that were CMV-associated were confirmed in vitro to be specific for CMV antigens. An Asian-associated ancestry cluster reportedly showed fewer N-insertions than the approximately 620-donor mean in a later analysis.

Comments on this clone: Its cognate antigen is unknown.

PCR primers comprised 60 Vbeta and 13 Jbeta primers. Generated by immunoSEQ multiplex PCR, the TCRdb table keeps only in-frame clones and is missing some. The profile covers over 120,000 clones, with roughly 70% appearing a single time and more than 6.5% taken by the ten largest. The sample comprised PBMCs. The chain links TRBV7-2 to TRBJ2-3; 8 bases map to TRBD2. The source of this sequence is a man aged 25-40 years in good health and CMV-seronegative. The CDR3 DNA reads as TGTGCCAGCAGCCCCTGGACTAGCACACCGTATTTT. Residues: CASSPWTSTPYF.